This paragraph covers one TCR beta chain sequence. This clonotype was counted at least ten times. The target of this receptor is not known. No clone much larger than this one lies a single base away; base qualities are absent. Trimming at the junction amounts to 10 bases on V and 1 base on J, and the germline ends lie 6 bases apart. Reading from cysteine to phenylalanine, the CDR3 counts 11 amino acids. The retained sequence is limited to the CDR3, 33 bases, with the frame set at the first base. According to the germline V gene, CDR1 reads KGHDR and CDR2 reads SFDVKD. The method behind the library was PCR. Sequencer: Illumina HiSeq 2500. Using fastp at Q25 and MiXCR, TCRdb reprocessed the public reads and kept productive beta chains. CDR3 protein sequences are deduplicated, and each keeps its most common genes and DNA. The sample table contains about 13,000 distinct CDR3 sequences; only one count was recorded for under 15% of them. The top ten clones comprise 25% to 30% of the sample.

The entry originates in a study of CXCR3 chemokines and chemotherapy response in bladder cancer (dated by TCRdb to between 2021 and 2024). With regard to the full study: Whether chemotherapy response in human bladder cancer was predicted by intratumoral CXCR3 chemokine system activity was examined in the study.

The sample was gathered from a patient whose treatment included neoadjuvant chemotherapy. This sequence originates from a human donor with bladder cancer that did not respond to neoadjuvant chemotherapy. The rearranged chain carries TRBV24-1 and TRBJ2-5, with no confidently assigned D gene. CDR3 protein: CATGTQETQYF. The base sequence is TGTGCCACTGGCACCCAAGAGACCCAGTACTTC.